These T cell receptor beta chains were read from a single sample in a study of cytomegalovirus exposure and HLA in healthy donors. Assay: immunoSEQ multiplex PCR; the TCRdb copy retains only in-frame clones and omits some. The sample contains approximately 130,000 clones, approximately 85% of which appear only once. The sequencing sample was made of PBMCs. The source is a woman aged 25 to 39 in good health and CMV-seropositive. Both conserved end residues are part of each CDR3. A D gene is named only where the DNA matches it firmly. The listing skips clone size in some rows; elsewhere it reads once, few, many or a size class.

d_call j_call clone_size v_call cdr3_nt cdr3_aa
TRBD2 TRBJ2-2 once TRBV9 TGTGCCAGCAGCGCGACTAGCGGGGGAGCCGGGGAGCTGTTTTTT CASSATSGGAGELFF
TRBD2 TRBJ2-7 . TRBV29-1 TGCAGCGTTGCTAAGTTAGCGGGAGACTACGAGCAGTACTTC CSVAKLAGDYEQYF
. TRBJ2-1 few TRBV13 TGTGCCAGCAGCCGTGGGACACCCACTTCCTACAATGAGCAGTTCTTC CASSRGTPTSYNEQFF
TRBD1 TRBJ1-2 . TRBV28 TGTGCCAGCAGTTTGGACAGGGGGAATGGCTACACCTTC CASSLDRGNGYTF
TRBD1 TRBJ1-2 . TRBV19 TGTGCCAGTAGCACCCGGGACAGGGGCTTCAACTATGGCTACACCTTC CASSTRDRGFNYGYTF
TRBD2 TRBJ2-1 . TRBV5-1 TGCGCCAGCAGCTGGGATACTAGCGGGGATTACAATGAGCAGTTCTTC CASSWDTSGDYNEQFF
TRBD1 TRBJ2-2 . TRBV7-9 TGTGCCAGCAGCTCATACCCGGGACAGGGGTTAACCGGGGAGCTGTTTTTT CASSSYPGQGLTGELFF
TRBD1 TRBJ1-2 . TRBV27 TGTGCCAGCAGTTGGTTGGACAGGGGTCGTGGTAGCTACACCTTC CASSWLDRGRGSYTF
. TRBJ1-1 . TRBV27 TGTGCCAGCAGCCTAGACAGATACACTGAAGCTTTCTTT CASSLDRYTEAFF
TRBD1 TRBJ1-2 . TRBV19 TGTGCCAGTAGAGGACAGGGCGCTGTTAGTTTCTATGGCTACACCTTC CASRGQGAVSFYGYTF
. TRBJ1-2 . TRBV28 TGTGCCAGCAGTTGGAGTAACTATGGCTACACCTTC CASSWSNYGYTF
. TRBJ2-2 . TRBV6-4 TGTGCCAGCAGTGACTCGACAACCGGGGAGCTGTTTTTT CASSDSTTGELFF
TRBD1 TRBJ2-2 . TRBV4-2 TGTGCCAGCAGTCCCGGGACAGGGAACACCGGGGAGCTGTTTTTT CASSPGTGNTGELFF
TRBD1 TRBJ1-6 few TRBV29-1 TGCAGCGTCGTGACAGGGGTCAATTCACCCCTCCACTTT CSVVTGVNSPLHF
TRBD1 TRBJ1-2 . TRBV6-5 TGTGCCAGCAGTTCCTCAGGGGGAGGCTACACCTTC CASSSSGGGYTF
. TRBJ2-1 . TRBV9 TGTGCCAGCAGCGGGACACTAGCAGGTGAGCAGTTCTTC CASSGTLAGEQFF
. TRBJ2-7 . TRBV2 TGTGCCAGCAGTGACCCGAGGACAGTAGGAGAGCAGTACTTC CASSDPRTVGEQYF
. TRBJ1-6 . TRBV5-6 TGTGCCAGCAGCTTAATACAGGGTCATTCACCCCTCCACTTT CASSLIQGHSPLHF
TRBD1 TRBJ1-3 . TRBV9 TGTGCCAGCGCCCCGCCGGGACAGGCGCAAGGAAACACCATATATTTT CASAPPGQAQGNTIYF
. TRBJ2-1 . TRBV6-6 TGTGCCAGCAGTTACCACGGGGATTGGGACAATGAGCAGTTCTTC CASSYHGDWDNEQFF
. TRBJ2-7 . TRBV5-4 TGTGCCAGCAGCAAGGAGGGCGAGCAGTACTTC CASSKEGEQYF
. TRBJ1-1 . TRBV7-9 TGTGCCAGCATCAAAGAGGGCGACACTGAAGCTTTCTTT CASIKEGDTEAFF
. TRBJ1-2 once TRBV30 TGTGCCTGGAGTGTTCCCTCCGGGATCATCTATGGCTACACCTTC CAWSVPSGIIYGYTF
. TRBJ1-2 . TRBV7-8 TGTGCCAGCAGCTTAGCCGGGGGGCGAGGGAACTATGGCTACACCTTC CASSLAGGRGNYGYTF
. TRBJ2-1 . TRBV6-6 TGTGCCAGCAGCCCCGGACTACCCAATGAGCAGTTCTTC CASSPGLPNEQFF
. TRBJ1-6 . TRBV2 TGTGCCAGCAGTGAAATACCCACAGGGTTCGAATCGTCCTATAATTCACCCCTCCACTTT CASSEIPTGFESSYNSPLHF
TRBD2 TRBJ2-3 . TRBV10-3 TGTGCCATGGGGCCGGGACTAGCTCCAGATACGCAGTATTTT CAMGPGLAPDTQYF
TRBD2 TRBJ2-7 . TRBV7-2 TGTGCCAGCAGCTCGAGTGGGGGGGCCTACGAGCAGTACTTC CASSSSGGAYEQYF
. TRBJ1-3 few TRBV2 TGTGCCAGCAGTGAACGGGCAGGGGCCAACTCTGGAAACACCATATATTTT CASSERAGANSGNTIYF
TRBD2 TRBJ2-2 . TRBV5-1 TGCGCCAGCAGCTTCATACTAGCGGGAGGGGCGAACACCGGGGAGCTGTTTTTT CASSFILAGGANTGELFF
. TRBJ2-7 . TRBV19 TGTGCCAGTAGACCCCAGGACTGGCCCGCCTACGAGCAGTACTTC CASRPQDWPAYEQYF
. TRBJ2-5 . TRBV11-2 TGTGCCAGCAGCTCCGGGTCCCCGAGAGAGACCCAGTACTTC CASSSGSPRETQYF
TRBD1 TRBJ1-2 . TRBV6-1 TGTGCCAGCAGGCAGACAGGGGGCACCTATGGCTACACCTTC CASRQTGGTYGYTF
. TRBJ1-3 . TRBV7-9 TGTTCCAGCAGCCCACAATCCTCTGGAAACACCATATATTTT CSSSPQSSGNTIYF
. TRBJ1-4 . TRBV9 TGTGCCAGCAGCGGTCAAGGGGGAACAGGAGGCCCGGAAAAACTGTTTTTT CASSGQGGTGGPEKLFF
. TRBJ1-6 . TRBV6-5 TGTGCCAGCATCCAGGGTGTGGGGCATAATTCACCCCTCCACTTT CASIQGVGHNSPLHF
TRBD1 TRBJ1-2 few TRBV2 TGTGCCAGCAGTGGACAGGGGTTTGGCTACACCTTC CASSGQGFGYTF